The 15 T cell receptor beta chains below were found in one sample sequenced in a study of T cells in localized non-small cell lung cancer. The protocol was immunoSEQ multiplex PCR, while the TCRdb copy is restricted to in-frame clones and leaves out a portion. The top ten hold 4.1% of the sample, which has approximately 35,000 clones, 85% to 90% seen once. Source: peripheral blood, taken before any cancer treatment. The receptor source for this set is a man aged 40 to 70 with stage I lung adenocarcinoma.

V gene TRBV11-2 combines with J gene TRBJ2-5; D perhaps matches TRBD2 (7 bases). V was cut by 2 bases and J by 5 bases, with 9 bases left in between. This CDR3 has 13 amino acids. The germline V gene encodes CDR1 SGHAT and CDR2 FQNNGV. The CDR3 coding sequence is TGTGCCAGCAGCTTAAAGGGGGGGGAGACCCAGTACTTC. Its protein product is CASSLKGGETQYF.

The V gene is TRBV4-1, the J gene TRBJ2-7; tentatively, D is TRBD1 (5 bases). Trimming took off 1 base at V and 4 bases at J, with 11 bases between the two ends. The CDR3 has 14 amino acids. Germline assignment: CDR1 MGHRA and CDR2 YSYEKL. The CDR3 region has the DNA TGCGCCAGCAGCCAAGGCGACAGAGAGTACGAGCAGTACTTC. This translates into CASSQGDREYEQYF.

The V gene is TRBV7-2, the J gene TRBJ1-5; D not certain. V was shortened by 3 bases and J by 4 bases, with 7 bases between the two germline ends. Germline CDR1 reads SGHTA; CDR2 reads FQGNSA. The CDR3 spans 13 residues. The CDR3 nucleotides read TGTGCCAGCAGCTTCTCAGTTAATCAGCCCCAGCATTTT. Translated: CASSFSVNQPQHF.

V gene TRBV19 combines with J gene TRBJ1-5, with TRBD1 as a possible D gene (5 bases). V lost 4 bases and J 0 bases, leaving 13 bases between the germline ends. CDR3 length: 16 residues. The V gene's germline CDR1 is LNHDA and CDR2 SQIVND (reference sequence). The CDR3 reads CASSTDTLFSNQPQHF. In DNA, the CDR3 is TGTGCCAGTAGTACGGACACTCTCTTTAGCAATCAGCCCCAGCATTTT. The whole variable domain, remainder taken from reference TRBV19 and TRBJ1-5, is DGGITQSPKYLFRKEGQNVTLSCEQNLNHDAMYWYRQDPGQGLRLIYYSQIVNDFQKGDIAEGYSVSREKKESFPLTVTSAQKNPTAFYLCASSTDTLFSNQPQHFGDGTRLSIL.

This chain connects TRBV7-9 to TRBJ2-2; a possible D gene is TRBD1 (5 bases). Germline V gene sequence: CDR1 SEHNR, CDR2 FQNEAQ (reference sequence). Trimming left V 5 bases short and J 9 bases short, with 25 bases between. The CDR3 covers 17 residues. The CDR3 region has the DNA TGTGCCAGCAGCACCCTGGTACCGCTAACAAGGGGAAGGGAGCTGTTTTTT. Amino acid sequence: CASSTLVPLTRGRELFF.

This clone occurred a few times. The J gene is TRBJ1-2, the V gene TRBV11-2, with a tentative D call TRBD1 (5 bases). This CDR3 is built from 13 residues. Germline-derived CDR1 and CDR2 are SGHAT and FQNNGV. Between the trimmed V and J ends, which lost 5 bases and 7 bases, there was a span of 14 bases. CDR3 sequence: CASSRLSGGGYTF. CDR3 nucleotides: TGTGCCAGCAGCCGACTCTCGGGGGGTGGCTACACCTTC.

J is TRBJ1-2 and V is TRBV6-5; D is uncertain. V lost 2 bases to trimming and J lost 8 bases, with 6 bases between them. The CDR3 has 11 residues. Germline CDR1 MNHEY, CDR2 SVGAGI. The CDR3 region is CASSYGGGYTF. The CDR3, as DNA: TGTGCCAGCAGTTACGGTGGGGGCTACACCTTC.

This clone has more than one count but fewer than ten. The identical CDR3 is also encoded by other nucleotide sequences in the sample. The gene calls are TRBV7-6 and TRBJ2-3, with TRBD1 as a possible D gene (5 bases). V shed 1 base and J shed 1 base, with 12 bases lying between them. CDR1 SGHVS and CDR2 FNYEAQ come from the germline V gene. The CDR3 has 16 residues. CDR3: CASSLVGGRGTDTQYF. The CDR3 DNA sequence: TGTGCCAGCAGCTTAGTAGGCGGCAGGGGCACAGATACGCAGTATTTT.

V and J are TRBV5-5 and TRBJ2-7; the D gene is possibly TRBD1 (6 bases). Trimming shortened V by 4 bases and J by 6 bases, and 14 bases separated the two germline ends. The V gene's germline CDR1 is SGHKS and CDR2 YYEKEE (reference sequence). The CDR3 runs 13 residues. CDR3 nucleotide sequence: TGTGCCAGCAGCATTTTACAGGGTTCCGAGCAGTACTTC. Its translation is CASSILQGSEQYF.

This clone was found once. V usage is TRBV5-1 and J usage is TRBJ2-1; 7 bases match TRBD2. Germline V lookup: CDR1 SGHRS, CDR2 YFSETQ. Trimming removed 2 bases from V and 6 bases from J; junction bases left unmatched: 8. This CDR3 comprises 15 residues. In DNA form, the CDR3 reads TGCGCCAGCAGCTTCGGTGCCGGGGGGACCAATGAGCAGTTCTTC. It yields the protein CASSFGAGGTNEQFF.

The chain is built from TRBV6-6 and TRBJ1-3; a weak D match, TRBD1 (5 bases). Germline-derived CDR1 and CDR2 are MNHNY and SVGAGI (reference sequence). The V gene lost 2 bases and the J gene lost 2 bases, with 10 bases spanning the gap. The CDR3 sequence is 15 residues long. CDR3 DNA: TGTGCCAGCAGTTACGTCGGCAGGGCTGGAAACACCATATATTTT. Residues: CASSYVGRAGNTIYF.

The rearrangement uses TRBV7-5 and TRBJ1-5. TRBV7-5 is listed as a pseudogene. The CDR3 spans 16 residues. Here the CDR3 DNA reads TGTGTCAGAAGCTTAGCTTCAGGAGAGGGCAATCAGCCCCAGCATTTT. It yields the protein CVRSLASGEGNQPQHF.

The CDR3 loop reads CASSPTGGLVGELFF. The DNA of the CDR3 is TGCGCCAGCAGCCCGACGGGGGGCTTAGTCGGGGAGCTGTTTTTT. The rearrangement links TRBV5-1 to TRBJ2-2; D perhaps matches TRBD2 (7 bases). This CDR3 contains 15 residues. Germline V gene lookup returns CDR1 SGHRS and CDR2 YFSETQ. Trimming took off 4 bases at V and 7 bases at J, with 17 bases between the two ends.

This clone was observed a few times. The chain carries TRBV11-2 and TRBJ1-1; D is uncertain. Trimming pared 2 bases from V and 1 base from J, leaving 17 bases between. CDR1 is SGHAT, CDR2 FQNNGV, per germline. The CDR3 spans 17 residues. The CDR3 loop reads CASSLRGLSVGNTEAFF. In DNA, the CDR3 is TGTGCCAGCAGCTTACGCGGGCTCTCGGTGGGGAACACTGAAGCTTTCTTT.

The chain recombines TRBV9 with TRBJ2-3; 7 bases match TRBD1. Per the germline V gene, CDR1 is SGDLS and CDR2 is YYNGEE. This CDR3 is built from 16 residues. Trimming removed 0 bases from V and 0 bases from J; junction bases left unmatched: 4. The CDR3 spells CASSVEDRPSTDTQYF. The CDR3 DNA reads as TGTGCCAGCAGCGTAGAGGACAGGCCTAGCACAGATACGCAGTATTTT.